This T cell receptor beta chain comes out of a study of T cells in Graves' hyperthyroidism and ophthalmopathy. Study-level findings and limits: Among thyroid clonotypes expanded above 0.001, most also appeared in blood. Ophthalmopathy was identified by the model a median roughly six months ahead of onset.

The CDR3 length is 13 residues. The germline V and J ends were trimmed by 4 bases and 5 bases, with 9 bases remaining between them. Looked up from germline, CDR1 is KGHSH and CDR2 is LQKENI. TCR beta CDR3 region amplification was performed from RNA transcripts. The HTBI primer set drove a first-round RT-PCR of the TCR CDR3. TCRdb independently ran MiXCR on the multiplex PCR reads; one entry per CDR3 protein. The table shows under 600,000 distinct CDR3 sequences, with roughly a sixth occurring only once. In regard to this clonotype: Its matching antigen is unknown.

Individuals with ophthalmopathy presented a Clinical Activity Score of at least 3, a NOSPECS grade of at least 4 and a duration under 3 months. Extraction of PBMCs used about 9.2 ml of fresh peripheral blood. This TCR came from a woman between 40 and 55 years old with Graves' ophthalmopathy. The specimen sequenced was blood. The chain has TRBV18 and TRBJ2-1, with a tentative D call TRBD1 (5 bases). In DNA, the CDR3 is TGTGCCAGCTCACGGTCAGGGAACAATGAGCAGTTCTTC. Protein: CASSRSGNNEQFF.